The present T cell receptor (beta chain) was sequenced within a study of CD8 T cells in ankylosing spondylitis. Broader study findings: Disease-linked clones reportedly concentrated significantly in matched ankylosing spondylitis synovial fluid. Both synovial fluid and blood in reactive arthritis had previously been reported to carry some motif variants. Among TCR beta sequences, a motif of several highly homologous variants appeared characteristic of ankylosing spondylitis blood.

To note about this clonotype: The antigen is unknown.

TCRdb passed the 5' RACE reads through MiXCR, listing each CDR3 protein once. The sample shows around 330,000 distinct CDR3 sequences, more than 9% of them seen only once. This CDR3 region has 15 residues. The germline gives CDR1 SGHTA, CDR2 FQGNSA. The ends were cut back, 0 bases at V and 1 base at J, with 9 bases in the middle. The rearrangement uses TRBV7-2 and TRBJ2-5; possibly TRBD1 or TRBD2 for D (7 bases each). This TCR was sampled from a female donor with ankylosing spondylitis or in good health (not recorded which). The sequenced sample consisted of blood, either unsorted or a sorted T cell fraction (not recorded which). This CDR3 reads CASSLARGGQETQYF. CDR3 DNA sequence: TGTGCCAGCAGCTTAGCCAGGGGGGGCCAAGAGACCCAGTACTTC. Full variable domain (missing parts from reference TRBV7-2 and TRBJ2-5): GAGVSQSPSNKVTEKGKDVELRCDPISGHTALYWYRQSLGQGLEFLIYFQGNSAPDKSGLPSDRFSAERTGGSVSTLTIQRTQQEDSAVYLCASSLARGGQETQYFGPGTRLLVL.